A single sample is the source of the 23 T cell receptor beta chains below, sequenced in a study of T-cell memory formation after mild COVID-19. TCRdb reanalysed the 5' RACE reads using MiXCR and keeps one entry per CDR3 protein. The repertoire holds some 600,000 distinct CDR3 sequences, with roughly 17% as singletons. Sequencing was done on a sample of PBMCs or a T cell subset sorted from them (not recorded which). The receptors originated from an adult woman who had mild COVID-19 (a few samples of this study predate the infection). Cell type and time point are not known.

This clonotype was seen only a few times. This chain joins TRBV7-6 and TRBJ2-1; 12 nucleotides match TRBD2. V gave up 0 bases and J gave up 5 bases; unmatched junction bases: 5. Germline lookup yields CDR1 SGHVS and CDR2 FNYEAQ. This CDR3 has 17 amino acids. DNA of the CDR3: TGTGCCAGCAGCTTAGCGTGGCTAGCGGGAGGGGACAATGAGCAGTTCTTC. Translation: CASSLAWLAGGDNEQFF.

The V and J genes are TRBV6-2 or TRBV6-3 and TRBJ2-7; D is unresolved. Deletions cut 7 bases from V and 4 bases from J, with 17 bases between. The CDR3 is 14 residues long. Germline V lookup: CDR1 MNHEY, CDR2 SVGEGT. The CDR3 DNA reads TGTGCCAGCATAGATTTCAGAGGACGTTACGAGCAGTACTTC. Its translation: CASIDFRGRYEQYF.

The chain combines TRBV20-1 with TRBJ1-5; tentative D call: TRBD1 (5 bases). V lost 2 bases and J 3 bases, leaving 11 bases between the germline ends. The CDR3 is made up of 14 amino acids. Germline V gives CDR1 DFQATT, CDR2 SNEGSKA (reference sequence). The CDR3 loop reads CSARRGEDNQPQHF. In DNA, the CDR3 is TGCAGTGCTAGAAGGGGAGAGGACAATCAGCCCCAGCATTTT.

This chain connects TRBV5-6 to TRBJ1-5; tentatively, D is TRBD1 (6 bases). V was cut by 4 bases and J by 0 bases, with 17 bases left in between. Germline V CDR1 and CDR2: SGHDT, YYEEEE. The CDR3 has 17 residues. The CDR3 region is CASSASDSHYSNQPQHF. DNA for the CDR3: TGTGCCAGCAGCGCTTCGGACAGCCATTATAGCAATCAGCCCCAGCATTTT. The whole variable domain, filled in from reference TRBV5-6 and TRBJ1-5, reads DAGVTQSPTHLIKTRGQQVTLRCSPKSGHDTVSWYQQALGQGPQFIFQYYEEEERQRGNFPDRFSGHQFPNYSSELNVNALLLGDSALYLCASSASDSHYSNQPQHFGDGTRLSIL.

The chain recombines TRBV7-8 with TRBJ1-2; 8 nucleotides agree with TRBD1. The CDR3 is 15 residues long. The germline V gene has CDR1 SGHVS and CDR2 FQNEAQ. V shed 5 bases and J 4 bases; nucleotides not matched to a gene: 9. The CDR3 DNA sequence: TGTGCCAGCAGCCCGAGACAGGGGCCGACCTATGGCTACACCTTC. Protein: CASSPRQGPTYGYTF.

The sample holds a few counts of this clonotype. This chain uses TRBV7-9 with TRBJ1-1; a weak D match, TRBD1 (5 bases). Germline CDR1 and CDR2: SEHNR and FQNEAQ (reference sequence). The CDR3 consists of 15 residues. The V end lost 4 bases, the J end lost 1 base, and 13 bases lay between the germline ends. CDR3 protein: CASSWGGGRNTEAFF. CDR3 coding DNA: TGTGCCAGCAGCTGGGGCGGGGGGAGGAACACTGAAGCTTTCTTT.

CDR3 sequence reads: CATSDPGVSGELFF. For the CDR3, the DNA is TGTGCCACCAGTGACCCCGGAGTTTCCGGGGAGCTGTTTTTT. This chain joins TRBV24-1 and TRBJ2-2; D is unclear. The CDR3 covers 14 residues. Between the trimmed V and J ends, which lost 4 bases and 6 bases, there was a span of 11 bases. The germline gives CDR1 KGHDR, CDR2 SFDVKD.

As DNA, the CDR3 is TGTGCCACCAGTGATCCTGCGGCGGAATCCACAGATACGCAGTATTTT. Translating gives CATSDPAAESTDTQYF. The chain recombines TRBV24-1 with TRBJ2-3, with unresolved D. CDR1 and CDR2 from the germline V gene are KGHDR and SFDVKD. V lost 3 bases, J lost 2 bases, and 14 bases lay in between. The CDR3 runs to 16 residues.

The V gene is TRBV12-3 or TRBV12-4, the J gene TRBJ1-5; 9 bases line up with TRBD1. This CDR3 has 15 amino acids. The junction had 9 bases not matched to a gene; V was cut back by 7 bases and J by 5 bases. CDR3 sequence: CASTFGTGSHQPQHF. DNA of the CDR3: TGTGCCAGCACCTTTGGGACAGGGAGTCATCAGCCCCAGCATTTT.

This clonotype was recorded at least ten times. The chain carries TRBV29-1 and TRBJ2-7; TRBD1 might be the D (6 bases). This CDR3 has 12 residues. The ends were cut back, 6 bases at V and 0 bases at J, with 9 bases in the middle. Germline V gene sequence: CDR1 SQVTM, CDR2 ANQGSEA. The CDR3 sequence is CSVKTGSYEQYF. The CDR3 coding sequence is TGCAGCGTCAAGACAGGCTCCTACGAGCAGTACTTC.

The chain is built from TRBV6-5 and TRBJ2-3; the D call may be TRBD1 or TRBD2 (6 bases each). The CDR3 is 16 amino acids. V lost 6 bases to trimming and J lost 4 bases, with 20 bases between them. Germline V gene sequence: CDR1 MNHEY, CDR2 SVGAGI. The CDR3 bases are TGTGCCAGCAGAATCGCAGAGGGGGGCGGGTCAGATACGCAGTATTTT. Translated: CASRIAEGGGSDTQYF.

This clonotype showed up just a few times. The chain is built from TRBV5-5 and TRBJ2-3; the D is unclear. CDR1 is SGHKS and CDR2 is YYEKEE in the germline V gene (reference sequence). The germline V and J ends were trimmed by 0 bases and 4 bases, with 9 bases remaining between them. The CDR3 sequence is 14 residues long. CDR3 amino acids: CASSLDVAPDTQYF. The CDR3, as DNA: TGTGCCAGCAGCTTGGACGTCGCCCCAGATACGCAGTATTTT.

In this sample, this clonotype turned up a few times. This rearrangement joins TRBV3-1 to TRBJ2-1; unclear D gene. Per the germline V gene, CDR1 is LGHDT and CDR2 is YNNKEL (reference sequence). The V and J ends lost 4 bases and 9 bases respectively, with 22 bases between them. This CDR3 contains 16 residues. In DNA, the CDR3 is TGTGCCAGCAGCCCGCCCGGGCGACGGCTGACGGGTGAGCAGTTCTTC. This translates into CASSPPGRRLTGEQFF.

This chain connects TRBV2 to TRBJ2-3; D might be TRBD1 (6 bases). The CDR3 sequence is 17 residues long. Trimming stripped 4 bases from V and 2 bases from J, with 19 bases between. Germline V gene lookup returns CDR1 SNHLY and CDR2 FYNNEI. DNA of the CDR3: TGTGCCAGCAGTGCCGGACCCCCCAGGGGATACACAGATACGCAGTATTTT. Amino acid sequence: CASSAGPPRGYTDTQYF.

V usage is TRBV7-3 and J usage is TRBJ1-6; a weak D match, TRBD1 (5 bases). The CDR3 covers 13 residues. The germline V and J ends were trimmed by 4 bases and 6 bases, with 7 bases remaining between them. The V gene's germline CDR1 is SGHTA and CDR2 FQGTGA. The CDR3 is CASSWGGNSPLHF. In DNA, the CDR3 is TGTGCCAGCAGCTGGGGGGGTAATTCACCCCTCCACTTT.

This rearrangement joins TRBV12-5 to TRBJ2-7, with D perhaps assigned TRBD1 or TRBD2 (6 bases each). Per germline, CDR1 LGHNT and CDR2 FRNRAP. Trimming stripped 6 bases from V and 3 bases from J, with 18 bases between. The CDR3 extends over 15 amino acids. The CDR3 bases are TGTGCTAGTGGCCCGAGGGGGGAGAGGAGCTACGAGCAGTACTTC. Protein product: CASGPRGERSYEQYF.

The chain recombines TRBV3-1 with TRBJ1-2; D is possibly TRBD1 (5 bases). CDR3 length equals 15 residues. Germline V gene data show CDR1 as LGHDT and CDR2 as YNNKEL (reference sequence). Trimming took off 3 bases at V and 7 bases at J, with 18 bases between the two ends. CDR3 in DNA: TGTGCCAGCAGCCATGATTGGAGGGAGGGACGTGGCTACACCTTC. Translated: CASSHDWREGRGYTF.

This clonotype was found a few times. The CDR3: CASRKGQSITDTQYF. The CDR3 bases are TGTGCCAGCAGGAAGGGACAGAGCATCACAGATACGCAGTATTTT. The chain has TRBV7-9 and TRBJ2-3; 7 bases are shared with TRBD1. The CDR3 covers 15 residues. The V gene end was trimmed by 6 bases and the J gene end by 2 bases; junction bases not matched to a gene: 8. CDR1 is SEHNR and CDR2 is FQNEAQ in the germline V gene (reference sequence).

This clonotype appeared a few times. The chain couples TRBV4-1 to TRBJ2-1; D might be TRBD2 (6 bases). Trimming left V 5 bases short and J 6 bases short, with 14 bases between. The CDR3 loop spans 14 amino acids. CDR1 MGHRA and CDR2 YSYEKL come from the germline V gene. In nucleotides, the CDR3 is TGCGCCAGCAGCAACCGGGACTGGAGCAATGAGCAGTTCTTC. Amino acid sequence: CASSNRDWSNEQFF.

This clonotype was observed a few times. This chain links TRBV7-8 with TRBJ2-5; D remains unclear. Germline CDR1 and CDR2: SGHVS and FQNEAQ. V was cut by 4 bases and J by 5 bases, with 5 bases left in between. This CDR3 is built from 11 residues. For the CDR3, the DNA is TGTGCCAGCAGCTACGCGGAGACCCAGTACTTC. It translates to CASSYAETQYF.

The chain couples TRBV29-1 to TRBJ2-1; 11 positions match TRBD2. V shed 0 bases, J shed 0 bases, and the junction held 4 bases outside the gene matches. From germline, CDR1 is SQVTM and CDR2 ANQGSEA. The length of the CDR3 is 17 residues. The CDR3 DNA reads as TGCAGCGTTGAAGAGGGGGGACTAGCGGTCTCCTACAATGAGCAGTTCTTC. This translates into CSVEEGGLAVSYNEQFF.

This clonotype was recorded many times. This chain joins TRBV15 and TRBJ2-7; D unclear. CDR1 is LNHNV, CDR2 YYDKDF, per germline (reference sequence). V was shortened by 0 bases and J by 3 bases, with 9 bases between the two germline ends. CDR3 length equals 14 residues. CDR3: CATSRDLGLYEQYF. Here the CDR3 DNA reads TGTGCCACCAGCAGAGATCTGGGTCTCTACGAGCAGTACTTC.

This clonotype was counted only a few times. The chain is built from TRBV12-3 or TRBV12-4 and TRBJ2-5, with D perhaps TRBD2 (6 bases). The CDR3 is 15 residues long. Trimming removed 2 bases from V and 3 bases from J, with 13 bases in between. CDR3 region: CASSLSTGLKETQYF. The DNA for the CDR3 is TGTGCCAGCAGTTTATCAACGGGACTGAAAGAGACCCAGTACTTC.